The rows below give T cell receptor beta chains drawn from one sample of a study of T cells in Graves' hyperthyroidism and ophthalmopathy. Using its own MiXCR run on the multiplex PCR reads, TCRdb lists one record per CDR3 protein. The table records around 300,000 distinct CDR3 sequences, roughly 15% of them present only once. Source material: blood. Source of these receptors: a woman aged 45-65 years with Graves' hyperthyroidism that later progressed to Graves' ophthalmopathy. CDR3s include the opening cysteine and the closing phenylalanine or tryptophan. A D gene is named only where the DNA matches it firmly. Size is stated for part of the rows, as once, few or many counts, or as a class when the clone is expanded.

many TRBJ2-2 TRBV30 TRBD1 TGTGCCTGGAGTACACCGGGACAGGGTAGGACCGGGGAGCTGTTTTTT CAWSTPGQGRTGELFF
many TRBJ1-1 TRBV18 NA TGTGCCAGCTCACCACATACAGGGAGAGGCACTGAAGCTTTCTTT CASSPHTGRGTEAFF
few TRBJ1-2 TRBV3-1 NA TGTGCCAGCAGCCAAGATTTCGCCGTCGCTAACTATGGCTACACCTTC CASSQDFAVANYGYTF
many TRBJ2-3 TRBV5-6 NA TGTGCCAGCAGCTCAGGGTCTACTAGCACAGATACGCAGTATTTT CASSSGSTSTDTQYF
many TRBJ2-7 TRBV2 NA TGTGCCAGCAGACCCTTATTGGGGCATAATTACGAGCAGTACTTC CASRPLLGHNYEQYF
many TRBJ2-5 TRBV6-2/TRBV6-3 NA TGTGCCAGCAGCCTAGAATCGGAGACCCAGTACTTC CASSLESETQYF
many TRBJ2-2 TRBV12-3/TRBV12-4 TRBD1 TGTGCCAGCAGTCCCTCGACAGGGCTGAGTACCGGGGAGCTGTTTTTT CASSPSTGLSTGELFF
many TRBJ2-7 TRBV20-1 NA TGCAGTGCTTGGCCGCCGGGGCCAGGGAACGAGCAGTACTTC CSAWPPGPGNEQYF
once TRBJ2-7 TRBV9 TRBD2 TGTGCCAGCAGCGAACTTGCGGGAGTTAGTGAGCAGTACTTC CASSELAGVSEQYF
many TRBJ1-1 TRBV19 NA TGTGCCAGTAGTTTCGGGCAGTTGAACACTGAAGCTTTCTTT CASSFGQLNTEAFF
many TRBJ2-2 TRBV30 NA TGTGCCTGGAGTACCACCGGGGAGCTGTTTTTT CAWSTTGELFF
many TRBJ1-1 TRBV18 NA TGTGCCAGCTCACAGGGGAGGACGACAGAGAACACTGAAGCTTTCTTT CASSQGRTTENTEAFF
many TRBJ1-2 TRBV7-8 TRBD1 TGTGCCAGCAGCCCAGTGGACAGGGGGAGTGGCTACACCTTC CASSPVDRGSGYTF
many TRBJ2-4 TRBV7-9 NA TGTGCCAGCAGCATGACAGAAGTTCTAGCCAAAAACATTCAGTACTTC CASSMTEVLAKNIQYF
NA TRBJ1-1 TRBV6-1 NA TGTGCCAGCACCAGCCGACACCCGAACACTGAAGCTTTCTTT CASTSRHPNTEAFF
NA TRBJ2-2 TRBV20-1 NA TGCAGTGCTAGGCCCGGGGACCGAGCCACCGGGGAGCTGTTTTTT CSARPGDRATGELFF
many TRBJ2-7 TRBV2 NA TGTGCATCTGGAGCGGATAGCCCCGACGAGCAGTACTTC CASGADSPDEQYF
few TRBJ2-1 TRBV20-1 TRBD2 TGCAGTGCTAGAGACGAACTAGCGGGGCATTATGAGCAGTTCTTC CSARDELAGHYEQFF
many TRBJ1-1 TRBV29-1 NA TGCAGCGTTAAGACCCCCGCGATGGCTTTCTTT CSVKTPAMAFF
NA TRBJ1-5 TRBV20-1 NA TGCAGTGCTGGCCCCCTCGGACATTTCGATCAGCCCCAGCATTTT CSAGPLGHFDQPQHF
many TRBJ1-4 TRBV30 TRBD1 TGTGCCTGGAGTAGACAGGGGAAGGTGGAAAAACTGTTTTTT CAWSRQGKVEKLFF
many TRBJ2-1 TRBV11-2 TRBD2 TGTGCCAGCAGCTTGCGGAGACGGGAGGTCTCCTACAATGAGCAGTTCTTC CASSLRRREVSYNEQFF
many TRBJ2-5 TRBV7-2 TRBD2 TGTGCCAGCAGCTTAGCCGGGACTACCCGTATTGAGACCCAGTACTTC CASSLAGTTRIETQYF
NA TRBJ1-1 TRBV7-6 NA TGTGCCAGCAGCTTATACGACATGAACACTGAAGCTTTCTTT CASSLYDMNTEAFF
many TRBJ2-5 TRBV18 NA TGTGCCAGCTCACCAAACGGCGGGCAAGAGACCCAGTACTTC CASSPNGGQETQYF
many TRBJ2-7 TRBV12-3/TRBV12-4 NA TGTGCCAGCAGTTTCAACGGGGCGTTTAAGTACGAGCAGTACTTC CASSFNGAFKYEQYF
NA TRBJ1-2 TRBV20-1 NA TGCAGTGCTAGAGCACAGAACTATGGCTACACCTTC CSARAQNYGYTF
few TRBJ2-5 TRBV5-6 NA TGTGCCAGCAGCTTATTACGGGGCCAAGAGACCCAGTACTTC CASSLLRGQETQYF
NA TRBJ2-1 TRBV20-1 TRBD2 TGCAGTGCTAGAGTGGGCCTGAGCGGGGGGGTGAATGAGCAGTTCTTC CSARVGLSGGVNEQFF
many TRBJ2-7 TRBV7-9 NA TGTGCCAGCAGCTTAGTGCCGTTCTACGAGCAGTACTTC CASSLVPFYEQYF
many TRBJ1-1 TRBV6-1 NA TGTGCCAGCAGTGCAGGGAGGGGCTCGAACACTGAAGCTTTCTTT CASSAGRGSNTEAFF
few TRBJ2-1 TRBV4-1 NA TGCGCCAGCAGCCAAGATCGGGGATTCGGGTCCTACAATGAGCAGTTCTTC CASSQDRGFGSYNEQFF
many TRBJ2-5 TRBV5-1 NA TGCGCCAGCAGCTTGGAACAAGCAGAGACCCAGTACTTC CASSLEQAETQYF
few TRBJ2-7 TRBV15 NA TGTGCCACCAGCAGAGATAGGGTTGGCGAGCAGTACTTC CATSRDRVGEQYF
few TRBJ1-4 TRBV29-1 NA TGCAGCGTTGAAAGGAATGAAAAACTGTTTTTT CSVERNEKLFF
many TRBJ2-1 TRBV30 NA TGTGCCTGGAGTGTCTACTCCTACAATGAGCAGTTCTTC CAWSVYSYNEQFF
many TRBJ2-1 TRBV14 NA TGTGCCAGCAGCCAATTTAGGTCTCGTGAGCAGTTCTTC CASSQFRSREQFF
few TRBJ1-5 TRBV12-3/TRBV12-4 NA TGTGCCAGCAGCCGCTACAGGGTGAAACAGCCCCAGCATTTT CASSRYRVKQPQHF
many TRBJ2-1 TRBV5-1 NA TGCGCCAGCAGCTTGGCCGTGGTCACAGGGTACAATGAGCAGTTCTTC CASSLAVVTGYNEQFF
many TRBJ2-7 TRBV20-1 TRBD2 TGCAGTGCTAGAGATCCGACTAGCGGGGAACGGGAGCAGTACTTC CSARDPTSGEREQYF
NA TRBJ2-7 TRBV9 TRBD1 TGTGCCAGCAGCCCGGCCTCCGGGACAGCTATCTACGAGCAGTACTTC CASSPASGTAIYEQYF
many TRBJ2-1 TRBV11-2 NA TGTGCCAGCAGCTTAGTTCAGAACCCCTACAATGAGCAGTTCTTC CASSLVQNPYNEQFF
many TRBJ2-5 TRBV29-1 NA TGCAGCGGTACCTCGGATAGTTTTTTCCAAGAGACCCAGTACTTC CSGTSDSFFQETQYF
NA TRBJ1-2 TRBV6-1 NA TGTGCCAGCAGTGGCGGGGGGAACTATGGCTACACCTTC CASSGGGNYGYTF
NA TRBJ2-2 TRBV9 NA TGTGCCAGCAGCGCCCCAGTAGGGGCGGAGGGAAAAAACACCGGGGAGCTGTTTTTT CASSAPVGAEGKNTGELFF
many TRBJ2-4 TRBV2 NA TGTGCCAGCAGTGAACTGATCTTAGCCAAAAACATTCAGTACTTC CASSELILAKNIQYF
many TRBJ1-6 TRBV6-1 NA TGTGCCAGCAGGGAGAATTCACCCCTCCACTTT CASRENSPLHF
many TRBJ2-2 TRBV7-9 TRBD2 TGTGCCAGCAGCCGGGGAGGGACCGACGGGGAGCTGTTTTTT CASSRGGTDGELFF
once TRBJ2-1 TRBV2 TRBD2 TGTGCCAGCAGTGATGAAGCGGGAGCCGGTGAGCAGTTCTTC CASSDEAGAGEQFF
few TRBJ1-1 TRBV5-4 NA TGTGCCAGCAGCTTTGACAGGATGAACACTGAAGCTTTCTTT CASSFDRMNTEAFF
NA TRBJ1-1 TRBV5-8 NA TGTGCCAGCAGCATGCGGTTCTCTGAAGCTTTCTTT CASSMRFSEAFF